This paragraph covers one T cell receptor beta chain sequence. This clone was seen a few times. Its antigen specificity is not known. No base quality information exists; no much larger clone differs at one position. A second Seattle source provided samples from volunteer blood donors who had recovered from COVID-19. Whole blood was collected in K2EDTA tubes by collaborating institutions according to the institutions' own protocols. For TCRbeta analysis, collaborators shipped samples as frozen whole blood, isolated PBMCs, or DNA extracted from either of those sample types. These data originate in a study of blood T cell repertoires in COVID-19 (dated by TCRdb to 2019 to 2021). Study-wide context: The collaborator samples originated in the United States, Italy and Spain and spanned the acute and convalescent phases of COVID-19. The material from the prospective study consisted of cDNA or gDNA derived from T cells, B-cell-depleted T cells, or PBMCs. Deeply sampled blood TCRbeta repertoires from subjects exposed to, actively infected with, or recovered from COVID-19 were included in the dataset. A freely available public database, intended as a resource for researchers studying the immune response to SARS-CoV-2, is where the repertoires were released. Samples were obtained from the ongoing ImmuneRACE study (first 160 participants) and from over 1,000 subjects provided by 6 global collaborators. Sample metadata almost always included a de-identified subject ID, COVID-19 status, age in years and sex. HLA class I and class II types, where available, came from metadata supplied by the sample provider rather than from assay-based typing.

TCRbeta CDR3 regions were amplified from genomic DNA using the immunoSEQ Assay, a bias-controlled multiplex PCR. Per the source publication's procedure: Nucleated cell counts per sample were estimated from amplification of reference gene primers within the assay. Sequence reads were collapsed and filtered to measure the absolute abundance of every unique TCRbeta CDR3 rearrangement. For each sample, productive Simpson clonality was calculated as the square root of Simpson's diversity index over productive rearrangements. Here the immuneACCESS table is served through TCRdb, limited to in-frame sequences with V and J called. Missing clones are a known gap in these copies; in checked studies unresolved V genes cover under half, and the rest lacks a known reason. D and trimming were read from the DNA, whereas the V and J calls and clone size are those reported in that table. The table for this sample lists hundreds of thousands of clones; approximately 86% of them were counted only once. The ten most abundant clones make up around 2.1% of the sample.

Results and caveats for the whole study, not just this receptor: How much clinical and demographic metadata was included differed by source and by participant, and the metadata was provided uncurated.

Sample: peripheral blood. The TCR originated in a woman aged 25-40 years who had recovered from COVID-19.

The DNA reads as follows: TGTGCCAGCAGCTTGGCAGCGGGGGCTACGAACACCGGGGAGCTGTTTTTT. It encodes CASSLAAGATNTGELFF. The chain was built from TRBV7-2 and TRBJ2-2; TRBD2 aligns with 8 central bases. Trimming takes 3 bases off V and 0 bases off J; junction bases not matched to a gene: 6. The CDR3 contains 17 residues, cysteine and phenylalanine counted. This entry keeps only the CDR3 DNA: 51 bases, framed from base 1. The CDR1 and CDR2 encoded by the germline V gene are SGHTA and FQGNSA.